These T cell receptor beta chains were read from a single sample in a study of T cell responses to AZD1222 COVID-19 vaccine. The method was immunoSEQ multiplex PCR; TCRdb's version includes in-frame clones alone and lacks a portion of them. The table has over 110,000 clones, approximately 94% seen once. Sequencing used peripheral blood, obtained on day 0 of AZD1222 vaccination. The receptors were sampled from an adult in good health. Each CDR3 is given without its conserved first and last residue. The D gene is left open where the match is weak. Size tells how often a clone was seen (once, few, many) or the class of an expanded clone, and some rows leave it out.

D,size,V,CDR3
-,-,TRBV7-2,ASSLGDYNEQF
-,-,TRBV27,ASSSGSRRNTIY
TRBD1,-,TRBV19,ASSAYRGSEQY
TRBD2,-,TRBV9,ASSSPGRGAAGELF
TRBD2,-,TRBV4-3,ASSQDSGRASEQY
TRBD2,-,TRBV6-1,ASSEWVGGGSYEQY
-,-,TRBV7-9,ASSLESGANVLT
-,-,TRBV7-2,ASSLGRVGSTDTQY
-,-,TRBV6-5,ASSYSEGYLTDTQY
TRBD1,-,TRBV2,ASIRDRGNQPQH
-,-,TRBV12-3/TRBV12-4,ASSFGRTEQF
-,-,TRBV4-1,ASSPWALSDSPLH
-,-,TRBV7-2,ASSKQGVPTDTQY
-,-,TRBV6-2/TRBV6-3,ASSLSRAETDTQY
-,-,TRBV18,ASSPPFARNGETQY
-,-,TRBV27,ASSLRVANTGELF
-,-,TRBV5-1,ASSSEGSYGYT
-,-,TRBV7-8,ASSLAGASTDTQY
-,-,TRBV3-1/TRBV3-2,ASSQGPYEQY
-,few,TRBV3-1/TRBV3-2,ASSRGSWGATGELF
TRBD1,-,TRBV30,AWSATGGDGYT
-,-,TRBV2,ASSEAPPTSLNSYEQY
TRBD1,-,TRBV6-5,ASRPYRGRRDGYT
-,-,TRBV6-5,ASGMSTEAF
-,-,TRBV9,ASSVGSFLSSYNEQF
TRBD1,-,TRBV2,AMSGQLNTEAF
TRBD1,-,TRBV4-1,ASSQGGQAAIEGYT
-,-,TRBV7-9,ASRLPSLGRGNTGELF
-,-,TRBV12-3/TRBV12-4,ASSIDRIDEAF
TRBD2,-,TRBV7-2,ASSKGLAEPEQY
-,-,TRBV7-9,ASSLAPDTQY
-,-,TRBV6-4,ASSPLGSSSGELF
TRBD1,-,TRBV15,ATSRPGQGNYGYT
TRBD1,-,TRBV6-1,ASSEGFVGTGARKAF
-,-,TRBV6-5,ASRGVRGYTEAF
-,-,TRBV7-9,ASSFNRYNSPLH
TRBD1,once,TRBV18,ASSRRDRDEDEKLF
-,-,TRBV18,ASSPRDPANTEAF
TRBD1,few,TRBV7-2,ASSLGTGINNEQF
-,once,TRBV7-8,ASSFGTADEKLF